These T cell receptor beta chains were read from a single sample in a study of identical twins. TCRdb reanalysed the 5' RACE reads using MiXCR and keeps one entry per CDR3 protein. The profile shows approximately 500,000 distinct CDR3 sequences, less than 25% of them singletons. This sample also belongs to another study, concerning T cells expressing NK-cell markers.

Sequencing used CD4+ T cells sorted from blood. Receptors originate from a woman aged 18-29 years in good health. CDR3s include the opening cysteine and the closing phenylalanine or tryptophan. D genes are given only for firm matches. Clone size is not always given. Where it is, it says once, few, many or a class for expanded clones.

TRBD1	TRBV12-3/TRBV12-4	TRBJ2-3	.	TGTGCCAGCAGCAGACAGGGGGCAGGCACAGATACGCAGTATTTT	CASSRQGAGTDTQYF
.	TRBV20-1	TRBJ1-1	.	TGCAGTGCCCACAGAAGGGGAGGGGACCCTGAAGCTTTCTTT	CSAHRRGGDPEAFF
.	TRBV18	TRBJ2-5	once	TGTGCCAGCTTACCTCGGCAGGCCGGTGTAGAGACCCAGTACTTC	CASLPRQAGVETQYF
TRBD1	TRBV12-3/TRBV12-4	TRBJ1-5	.	TGTGCCAGCAGTGGGACAGCTCGCGATCAGCCCCAGCATTTT	CASSGTARDQPQHF
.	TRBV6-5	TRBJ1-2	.	TGTGCCAGCAAGTTCGAGCTAAACTATGGCTACACCTTC	CASKFELNYGYTF
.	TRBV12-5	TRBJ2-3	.	TGTGCTAGTGGTCCCCCAGGGGGGCTGAGCACAGATACGCAGTATTTT	CASGPPGGLSTDTQYF
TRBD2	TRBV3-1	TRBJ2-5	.	TGTGCCAGCAGCCAAGCGCAGGTGGGCGGGAGAGGGGAGACCCAGTACTTC	CASSQAQVGGRGETQYF
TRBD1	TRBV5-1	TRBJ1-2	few	TGCGCCAGCAGCATTGGAAGGGGGACAGGGCATGGCTACACCTTC	CASSIGRGTGHGYTF
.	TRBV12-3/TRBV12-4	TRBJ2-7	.	TGTGCCAGCAGGAAGTCCCCCAGGGCCGAGCAGTACTTC	CASRKSPRAEQYF
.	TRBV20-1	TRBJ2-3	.	TGCAGTGCCGCGCCGACTAACGCCGGCACAGATACGCAGTATTTT	CSAAPTNAGTDTQYF
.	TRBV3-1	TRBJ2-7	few	TGTGCCAGCAGCCAAGTCACAGGATCCTACGAGCAGTACTTC	CASSQVTGSYEQYF
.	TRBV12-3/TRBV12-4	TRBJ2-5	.	TGTGCCAGCAGCACTCATGGGGGAGCCAAGACCCAGTACTTC	CASSTHGGAKTQYF
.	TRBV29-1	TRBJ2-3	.	TGCAGCATGCACAGGGCGCAAGGGGGCACAGATACGCAGTATTTT	CSMHRAQGGTDTQYF
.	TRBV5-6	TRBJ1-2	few	TGTGCCAGCAGCTTGGCCAGGGGCGACTATGGCTACACCTTC	CASSLARGDYGYTF
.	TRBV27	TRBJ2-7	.	TGTGCCAGCGCTCCCCGAACCGACAGATACTACGAGCAGTACTTC	CASAPRTDRYYEQYF
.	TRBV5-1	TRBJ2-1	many	TGCGCCAGCAGCTTTGACAGCGGCAATGAGCAGTTCTTC	CASSFDSGNEQFF
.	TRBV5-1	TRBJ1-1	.	TGCGCCAGCAGCTTGGCGCAGGAGTGGTTCCGGAACACTGAAGCTTTCTTT	CASSLAQEWFRNTEAFF
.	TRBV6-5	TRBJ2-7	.	TGTGCCAGCAGTCACGTCAAGGGCTACGAGCAGTACTTC	CASSHVKGYEQYF
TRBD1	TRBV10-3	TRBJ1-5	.	TGTGCCACCAGACAGGGGGCACACCAGCCCCAGCATTTT	CATRQGAHQPQHF
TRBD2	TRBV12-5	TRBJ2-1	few	TGTGCTAGTGGTCCCCATGGACGCGGGGGATACAATGAGCAGTTCTTC	CASGPHGRGGYNEQFF
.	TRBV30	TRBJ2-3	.	TGTGCCTGGAGTCGTAATACGCAGTATTTT	CAWSRNTQYF
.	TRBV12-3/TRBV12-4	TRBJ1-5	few	TGTGCCAGCAGTTTTGGGGCGAGCAATCAGCCCCAGCATTTT	CASSFGASNQPQHF
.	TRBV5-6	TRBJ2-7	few	TGTGCCAGCAGCTTAACCATAAGCTCCTACGAGCAGTACTTC	CASSLTISSYEQYF
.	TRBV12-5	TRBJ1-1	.	TGTGCTAGTGGTTTGGGAAGAGTGGACACTGAAGCTTTCTTT	CASGLGRVDTEAFF
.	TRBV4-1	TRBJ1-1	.	TGCGCCAGCAGCCAAACCGGGACGCTGAGGGCTTTCTTT	CASSQTGTLRAFF
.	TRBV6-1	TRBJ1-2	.	TGTGCCAGCAGCTTGGAAACAGGGAGGGGAGGCTACACCTTC	CASSLETGRGGYTF
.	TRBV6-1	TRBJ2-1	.	TGTGCCAGCACCCCAGGGTCATCCTACAATGAGCAGTTCTTC	CASTPGSSYNEQFF
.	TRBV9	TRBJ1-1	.	TGTGCCAGCTCTAGCACACAGGGATGGACTGAAGCTTTCTTT	CASSSTQGWTEAFF
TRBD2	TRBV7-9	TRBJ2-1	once	TGTGCCAGCAGCTTAACGGCTAGCGGTCACAATGAGCAGTTCTTC	CASSLTASGHNEQFF
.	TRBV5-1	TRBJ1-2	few	TGCGCCAGCAGCGATCCCGGGCGCGGCTATGGCTACACCTTC	CASSDPGRGYGYTF
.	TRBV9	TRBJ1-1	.	TGTGCCAGCATGAGGGGCATCGGCACTGAAGCTTTCTTT	CASMRGIGTEAFF
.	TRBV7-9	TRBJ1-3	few	TGTGCCAGCAGCTTAGGACTTCAGGGAAAGAACACCATATATTTT	CASSLGLQGKNTIYF
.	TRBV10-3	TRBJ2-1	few	TGTGCCATCAGTGATCGGCGGGGCAGATATTTCAATGAGCAGTTCTTC	CAISDRRGRYFNEQFF
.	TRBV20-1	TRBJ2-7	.	TGCAGTGCTAGAGGGACAGCCGCTGGCTACGAGCAGTACTTC	CSARGTAAGYEQYF
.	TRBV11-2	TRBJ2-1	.	TGTGCCAGCACCGTGACCCAGGGGACGAACAATGAGCAGTTCTTC	CASTVTQGTNNEQFF
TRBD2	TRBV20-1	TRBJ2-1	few	TGCAGTGCTGGGCCGGGACTAGCGGGAGGGAAGGAGCAGTTCTTC	CSAGPGLAGGKEQFF
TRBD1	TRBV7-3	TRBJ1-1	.	TGTGCCAGCAGCATCCGACAGGGTTTCACTGAAGCTTTCTTT	CASSIRQGFTEAFF
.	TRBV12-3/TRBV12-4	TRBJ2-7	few	TGTGCCAGCAGTTTAGCGGGGGGGGCAACCTACGAGCAGTACTTC	CASSLAGGATYEQYF
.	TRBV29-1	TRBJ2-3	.	TGCAGCGTTCAGGGCGGCAGGGGTACAGATACGCAGTATTTT	CSVQGGRGTDTQYF
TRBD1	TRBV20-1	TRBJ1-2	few	TGCAGTGCTAGGGACAGGTCATGGGGCTACACCTTC	CSARDRSWGYTF
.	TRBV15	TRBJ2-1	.	TGTGCCACCAGCTCAAGTCAACTAGACAATGAGCAGTTCTTC	CATSSSQLDNEQFF
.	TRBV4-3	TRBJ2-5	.	TGCGCCAGCAGCCAAGAAGTCGGTCTGGCCCAGTACTTC	CASSQEVGLAQYF
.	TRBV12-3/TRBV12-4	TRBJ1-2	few	TGTGCCAGCAGGGCACAGGGAGGGTACTATGGCTACACCTTC	CASRAQGGYYGYTF
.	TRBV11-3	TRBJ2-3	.	TGTGCCAGCCGCGGGGACCATCGTACGCAGTATTTT	CASRGDHRTQYF
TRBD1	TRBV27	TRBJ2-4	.	TGTGCCAGCAGACAACAGGGGGCTTGGGGCATTCAGTACTTC	CASRQQGAWGIQYF
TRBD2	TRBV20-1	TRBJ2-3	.	TGCAGTGCTGGGGGGGGACTAGTAGGAACAGATACGCAGTATTTT	CSAGGGLVGTDTQYF
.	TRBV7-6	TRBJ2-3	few	TGTGCCAGCAGCTTATCCGGCAATATCGATACGCAGTATTTT	CASSLSGNIDTQYF
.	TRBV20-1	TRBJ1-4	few	TGCAGTGCTATTCAGGGAGATGAAAAACTGTTTTTT	CSAIQGDEKLFF
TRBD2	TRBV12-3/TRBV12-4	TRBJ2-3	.	TGTGCCAGCGGACGGGAGGGCACAGATACGCAGTATTTT	CASGREGTDTQYF
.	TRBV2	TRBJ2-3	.	TGTGCCAGCAGGGGACGGACATTCACAGATACGCAGTATTTT	CASRGRTFTDTQYF
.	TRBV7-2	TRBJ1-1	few	TGTGCCAGCAGCAAACAGGGTCCGAACACTGAAGCTTTCTTT	CASSKQGPNTEAFF